The sequence of this TCR beta chain was determined in a study of cytomegalovirus exposure and HLA in healthy donors. The study, taken as a whole, reports: The authors listed around 150 TCR beta chains as cytomegalovirus-associated.

13 Jbeta primers and 60 Vbeta primers were used for the PCR. The method was immunoSEQ multiplex PCR; TCRdb's version includes in-frame clones alone and lacks a portion of them. The table includes 70,000 to 85,000 clones, 74% detected once. The CDR3 has 17 residues. Germline V gene data show CDR1 as MDHEN and CDR2 as SYDVKM. V lost 6 bases, J lost 3 bases, and 13 bases stayed unmatched. Worth noting for this clone: Its antigen is unknown.

The sample was PBMCs. The sequence was obtained from a man aged 35 to 55 in good health and CMV-seropositive. The V gene is TRBV28, the J gene TRBJ1-1; 10 positions agree with TRBD1. For the CDR3, the DNA is TGTGCCAGCAGGACAGGGGGCGCTTTGGTTGGGGACACTGAAGCTTTCTTT. Translating gives CASRTGGALVGDTEAFF. Full variable domain (rest looked up from reference TRBV28 and TRBJ1-1): DVKVTQSSRYLVKRTGEKVFLECVQDMDHENMFWYRQDPGLGLRLIYFSYDVKMKEKGDIPEGYSVSREKKERFSLILESASTNQTSMYLCASRTGGALVGDTEAFFGQGTRLTVV.